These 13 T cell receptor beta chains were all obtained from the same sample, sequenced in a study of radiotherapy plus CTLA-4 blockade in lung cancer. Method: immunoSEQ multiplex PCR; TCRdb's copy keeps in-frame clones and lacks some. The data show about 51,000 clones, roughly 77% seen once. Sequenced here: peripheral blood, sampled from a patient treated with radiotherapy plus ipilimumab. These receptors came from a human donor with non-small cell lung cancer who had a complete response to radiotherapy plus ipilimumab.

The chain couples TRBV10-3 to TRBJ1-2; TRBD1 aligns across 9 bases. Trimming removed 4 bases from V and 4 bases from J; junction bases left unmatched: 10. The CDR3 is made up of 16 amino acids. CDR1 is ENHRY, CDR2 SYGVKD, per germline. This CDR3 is CAISGRDRERGYGYTF. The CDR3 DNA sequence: TGTGCCATCAGTGGACGGGACAGGGAGCGTGGCTATGGCTACACCTTC.

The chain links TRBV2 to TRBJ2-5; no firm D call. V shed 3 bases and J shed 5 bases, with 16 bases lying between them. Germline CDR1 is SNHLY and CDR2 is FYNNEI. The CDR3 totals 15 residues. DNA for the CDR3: TGTGCCAGCAGTGACCCCAGCAGCGCCATCGAGACCCAGTACTTC. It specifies CASSDPSSAIETQYF. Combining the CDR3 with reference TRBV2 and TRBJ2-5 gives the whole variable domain EPEVTQTPSHQVTQMGQEVILRCVPISNHLYFYWYRQILGQKVEFLVSFYNNEISEKSEIFDDQFSVERPDGSNFTLKIRSTKLEDSAMYFCASSDPSSAIETQYFGPGTRLLVL.

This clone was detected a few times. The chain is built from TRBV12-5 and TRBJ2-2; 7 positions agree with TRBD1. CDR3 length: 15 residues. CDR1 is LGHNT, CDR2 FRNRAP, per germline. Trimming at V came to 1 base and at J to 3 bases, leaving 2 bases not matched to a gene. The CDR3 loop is CASGLGQGYTGELFF. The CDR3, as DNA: TGTGCTAGTGGTTTGGGACAGGGATACACCGGGGAGCTGTTTTTT.

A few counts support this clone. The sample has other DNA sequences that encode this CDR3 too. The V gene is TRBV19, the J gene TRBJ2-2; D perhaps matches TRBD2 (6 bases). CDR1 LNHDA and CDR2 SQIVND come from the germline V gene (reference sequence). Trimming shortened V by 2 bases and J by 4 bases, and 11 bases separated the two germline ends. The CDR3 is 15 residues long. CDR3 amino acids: CASSIQGLGTGELFF. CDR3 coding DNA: TGTGCCAGTAGTATACAGGGACTGGGCACCGGGGAGCTGTTTTTT. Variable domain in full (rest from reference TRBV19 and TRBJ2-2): DGGITQSPKYLFRKEGQNVTLSCEQNLNHDAMYWYRQDPGQGLRLIYYSQIVNDFQKGDIAEGYSVSREKKESFPLTVTSAQKNPTAFYLCASSIQGLGTGELFFGEGSRLTVL.

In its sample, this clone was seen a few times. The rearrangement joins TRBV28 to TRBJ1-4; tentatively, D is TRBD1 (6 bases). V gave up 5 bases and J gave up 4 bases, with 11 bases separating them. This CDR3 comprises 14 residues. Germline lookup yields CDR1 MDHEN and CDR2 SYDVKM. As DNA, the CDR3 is TGTGCCAGCAGTCCCCGGACAGTTAATGAAAAACTGTTTTTT. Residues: CASSPRTVNEKLFF.

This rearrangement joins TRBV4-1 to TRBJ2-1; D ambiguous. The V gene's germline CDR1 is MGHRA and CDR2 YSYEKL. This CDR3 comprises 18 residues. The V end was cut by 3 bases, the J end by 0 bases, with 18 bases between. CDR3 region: CASSQGRRRSSSYNEQFF. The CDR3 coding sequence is TGCGCCAGCAGCCAGGGCCGTCGTCGCTCAAGCTCCTACAATGAGCAGTTCTTC.

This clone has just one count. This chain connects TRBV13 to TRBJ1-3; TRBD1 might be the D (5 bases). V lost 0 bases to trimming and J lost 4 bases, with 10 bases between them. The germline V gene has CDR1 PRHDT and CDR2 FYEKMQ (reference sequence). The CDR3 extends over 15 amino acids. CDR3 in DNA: TGTGCCAGCAGCTTAGGCCAGGGCTCAGGAAACACCATATATTTT. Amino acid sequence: CASSLGQGSGNTIYF. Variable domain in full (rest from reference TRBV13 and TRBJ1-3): AAGVIQSPRHLIKEKRETATLKCYPIPRHDTVYWYQQGPGQDPQFLISFYEKMQSDKGSIPDRFSAQQFSDYHSELNMSSLELGDSALYFCASSLGQGSGNTIYFGEGSWLTVV.

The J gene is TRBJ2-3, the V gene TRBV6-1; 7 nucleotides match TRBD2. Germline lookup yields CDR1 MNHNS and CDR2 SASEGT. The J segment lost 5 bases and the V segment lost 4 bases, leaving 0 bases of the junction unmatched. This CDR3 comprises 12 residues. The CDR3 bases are TGTGCCAGCAGTGCGGGGGGAGATACGCAGTATTTT. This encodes CASSAGGDTQYF.

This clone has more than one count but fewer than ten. The chain's CDR3 is CASSLPRDTHTDTQYF. The DNA for the CDR3 is TGTGCCAGCAGCTTACCCCGGGACACTCACACAGATACGCAGTATTTT. V is TRBV7-2 and J is TRBJ2-3, with TRBD1 as a possible D gene (6 bases). The ends were cut back, 2 bases at V and 2 bases at J, with 14 bases in the middle. In germline, CDR1 is SGHTA, CDR2 FQGNSA. The CDR3 is 16 amino acids.

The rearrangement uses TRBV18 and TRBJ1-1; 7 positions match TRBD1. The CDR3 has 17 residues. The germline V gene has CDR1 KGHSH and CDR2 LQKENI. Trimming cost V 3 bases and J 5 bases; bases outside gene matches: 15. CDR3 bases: TGTGCCAGCTCACCTCTCGGACAGGTAACAAGAGCAACTGAAGCTTTCTTT. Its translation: CASSPLGQVTRATEAFF.

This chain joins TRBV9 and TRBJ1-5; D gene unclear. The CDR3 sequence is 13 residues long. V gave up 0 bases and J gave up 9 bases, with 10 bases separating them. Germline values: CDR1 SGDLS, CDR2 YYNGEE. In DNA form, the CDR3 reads TGTGCCAGCAGCGTAGAGGCCAGCGGGCCCCAGCATTTT. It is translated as CASSVEASGPQHF.

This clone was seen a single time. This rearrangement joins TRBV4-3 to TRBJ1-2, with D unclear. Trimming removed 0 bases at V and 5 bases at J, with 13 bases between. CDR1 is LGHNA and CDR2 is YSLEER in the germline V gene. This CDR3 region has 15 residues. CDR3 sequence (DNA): TGCGCCAGCAGCCAAGATCTCGGGTCCATATATGGCTACACCTTC. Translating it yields CASSQDLGSIYGYTF.

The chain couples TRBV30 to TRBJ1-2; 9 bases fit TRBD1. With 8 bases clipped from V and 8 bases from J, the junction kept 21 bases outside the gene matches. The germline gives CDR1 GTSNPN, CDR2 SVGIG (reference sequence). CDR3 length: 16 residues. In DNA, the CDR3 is TGTGCCAGTTACCGGGACAGGGCTCGCGGAGTGGGAGGCTACACCTTC. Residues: CASYRDRARGVGGYTF.